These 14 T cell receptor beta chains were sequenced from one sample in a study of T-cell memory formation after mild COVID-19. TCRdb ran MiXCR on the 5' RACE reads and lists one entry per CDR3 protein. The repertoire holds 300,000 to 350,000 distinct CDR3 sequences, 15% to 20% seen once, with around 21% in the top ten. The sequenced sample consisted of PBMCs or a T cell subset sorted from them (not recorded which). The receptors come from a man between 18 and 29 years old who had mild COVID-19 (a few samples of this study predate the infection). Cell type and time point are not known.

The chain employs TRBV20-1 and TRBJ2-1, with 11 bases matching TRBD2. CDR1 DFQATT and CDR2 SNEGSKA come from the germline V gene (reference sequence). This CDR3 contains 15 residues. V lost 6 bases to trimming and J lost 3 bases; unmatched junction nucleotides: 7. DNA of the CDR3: TGCAGTGCAACCCTAGCGGGGGGAGGCTACAATGAGCAGTTCTTC. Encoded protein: CSATLAGGGYNEQFF.

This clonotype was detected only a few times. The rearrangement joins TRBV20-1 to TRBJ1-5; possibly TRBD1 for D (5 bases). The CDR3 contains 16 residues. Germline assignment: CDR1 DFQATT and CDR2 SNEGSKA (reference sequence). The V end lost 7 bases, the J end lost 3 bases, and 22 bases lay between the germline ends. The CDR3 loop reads CSDPGLGTGNNQPQHF. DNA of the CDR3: TGCAGTGACCCGGGCTTGGGAACAGGAAACAATCAGCCCCAGCATTTT.

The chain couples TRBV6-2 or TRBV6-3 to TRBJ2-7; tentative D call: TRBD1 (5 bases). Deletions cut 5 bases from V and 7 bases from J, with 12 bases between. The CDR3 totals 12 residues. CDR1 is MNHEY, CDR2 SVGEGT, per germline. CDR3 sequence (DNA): TGTGCCAGCAGTCGACCCTCAGGGGAGCAGTACTTC. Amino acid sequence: CASSRPSGEQYF.

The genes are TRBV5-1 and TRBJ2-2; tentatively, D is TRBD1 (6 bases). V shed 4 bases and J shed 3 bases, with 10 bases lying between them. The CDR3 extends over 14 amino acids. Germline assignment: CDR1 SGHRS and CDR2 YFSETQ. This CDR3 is CASSPRGYTGELFF. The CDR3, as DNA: TGCGCCAGCAGCCCGAGGGGGTACACCGGGGAGCTGTTTTTT.

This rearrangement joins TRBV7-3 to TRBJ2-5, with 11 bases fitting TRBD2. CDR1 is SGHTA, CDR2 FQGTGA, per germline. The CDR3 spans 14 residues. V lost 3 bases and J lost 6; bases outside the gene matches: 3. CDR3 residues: CASSFSGGGQTQYF. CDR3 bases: TGTGCCAGCAGCTTTAGCGGGGGGGGCCAGACCCAGTACTTC.

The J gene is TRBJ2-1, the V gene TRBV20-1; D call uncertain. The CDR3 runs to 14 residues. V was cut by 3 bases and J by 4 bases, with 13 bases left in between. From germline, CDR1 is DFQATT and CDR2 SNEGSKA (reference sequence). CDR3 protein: CSASRAKGYNEQFF. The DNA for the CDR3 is TGCAGTGCTAGCCGCGCCAAAGGATACAATGAGCAGTTCTTC.

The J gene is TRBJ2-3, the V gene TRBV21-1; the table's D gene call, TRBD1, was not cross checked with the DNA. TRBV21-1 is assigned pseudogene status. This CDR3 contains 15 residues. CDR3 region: CASKQGDYSTDTQYF. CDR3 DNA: TGTGCCAGCAAACAGGGTGATTATAGCACAGATACGCAGTATTTT.

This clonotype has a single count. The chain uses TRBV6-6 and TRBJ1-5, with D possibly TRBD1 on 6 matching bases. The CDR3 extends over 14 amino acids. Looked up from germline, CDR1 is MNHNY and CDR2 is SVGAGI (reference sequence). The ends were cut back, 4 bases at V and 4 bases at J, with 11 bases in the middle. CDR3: CASSSGQVNQPQHF. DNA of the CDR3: TGTGCCAGCAGTTCGGGACAAGTAAATCAGCCCCAGCATTTT.

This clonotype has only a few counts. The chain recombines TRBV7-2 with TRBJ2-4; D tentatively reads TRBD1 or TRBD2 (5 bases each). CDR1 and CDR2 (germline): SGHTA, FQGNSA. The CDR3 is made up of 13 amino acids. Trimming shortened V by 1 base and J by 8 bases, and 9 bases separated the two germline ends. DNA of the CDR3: TGTGCCAGCAGCTTAGTAGTGGGGGACATTCAGTACTTC. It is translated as CASSLVVGDIQYF.

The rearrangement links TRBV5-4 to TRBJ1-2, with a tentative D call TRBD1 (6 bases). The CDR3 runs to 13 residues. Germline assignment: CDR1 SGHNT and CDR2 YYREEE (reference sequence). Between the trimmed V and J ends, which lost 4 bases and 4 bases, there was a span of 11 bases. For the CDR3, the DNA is TGTGCCAGCAGCATGGGACAAACCTATGGCTACACCTTC. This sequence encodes CASSMGQTYGYTF. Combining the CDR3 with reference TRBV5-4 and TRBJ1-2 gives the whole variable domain ETGVTQSPTHLIKTRGQQVTLRCSSQSGHNTVSWYQQALGQGPQFIFQYYREEENGRGNFPPRFSGLQFPNYSSELNVNALELDDSALYLCASSMGQTYGYTFGSGTRLTVV.

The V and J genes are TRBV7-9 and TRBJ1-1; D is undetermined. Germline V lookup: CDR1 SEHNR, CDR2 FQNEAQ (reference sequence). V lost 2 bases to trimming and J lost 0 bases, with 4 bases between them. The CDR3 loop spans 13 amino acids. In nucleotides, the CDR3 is TGTGCCAGCAGCTTACCCCTGAACACTGAAGCTTTCTTT. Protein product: CASSLPLNTEAFF. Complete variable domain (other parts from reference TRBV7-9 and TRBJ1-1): DTGVSQNPRHKITKRGQNVTFRCDPISEHNRLYWYRQTLGQGPEFLTYFQNEAQLEKSRLLSDRFSAERPKGSFSTLEIQRTEQGDSAMYLCASSLPLNTEAFFGQGTRLTVV.

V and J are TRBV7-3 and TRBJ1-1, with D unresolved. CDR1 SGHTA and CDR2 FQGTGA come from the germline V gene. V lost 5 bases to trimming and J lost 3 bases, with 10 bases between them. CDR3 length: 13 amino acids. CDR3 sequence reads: CASSLGPDTEAFF. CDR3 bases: TGTGCCAGCAGCCTTGGACCCGACACTGAAGCTTTCTTT.

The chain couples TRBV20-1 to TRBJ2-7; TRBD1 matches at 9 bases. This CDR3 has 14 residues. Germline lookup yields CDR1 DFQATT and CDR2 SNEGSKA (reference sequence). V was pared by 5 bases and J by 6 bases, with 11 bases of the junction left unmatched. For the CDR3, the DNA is TGCAGTGCTTGCCGGGACAGGGAGGTTCGCGAGCAGTACGTC. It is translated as CSACRDREVREQYV.

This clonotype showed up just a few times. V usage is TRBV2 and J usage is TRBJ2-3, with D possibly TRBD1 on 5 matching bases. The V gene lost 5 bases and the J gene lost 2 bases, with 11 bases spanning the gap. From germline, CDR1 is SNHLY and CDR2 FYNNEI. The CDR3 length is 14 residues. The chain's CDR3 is CASSKDRPTDTQYF. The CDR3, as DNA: TGTGCCAGCAGTAAAGACAGACCCACAGATACGCAGTATTTT.